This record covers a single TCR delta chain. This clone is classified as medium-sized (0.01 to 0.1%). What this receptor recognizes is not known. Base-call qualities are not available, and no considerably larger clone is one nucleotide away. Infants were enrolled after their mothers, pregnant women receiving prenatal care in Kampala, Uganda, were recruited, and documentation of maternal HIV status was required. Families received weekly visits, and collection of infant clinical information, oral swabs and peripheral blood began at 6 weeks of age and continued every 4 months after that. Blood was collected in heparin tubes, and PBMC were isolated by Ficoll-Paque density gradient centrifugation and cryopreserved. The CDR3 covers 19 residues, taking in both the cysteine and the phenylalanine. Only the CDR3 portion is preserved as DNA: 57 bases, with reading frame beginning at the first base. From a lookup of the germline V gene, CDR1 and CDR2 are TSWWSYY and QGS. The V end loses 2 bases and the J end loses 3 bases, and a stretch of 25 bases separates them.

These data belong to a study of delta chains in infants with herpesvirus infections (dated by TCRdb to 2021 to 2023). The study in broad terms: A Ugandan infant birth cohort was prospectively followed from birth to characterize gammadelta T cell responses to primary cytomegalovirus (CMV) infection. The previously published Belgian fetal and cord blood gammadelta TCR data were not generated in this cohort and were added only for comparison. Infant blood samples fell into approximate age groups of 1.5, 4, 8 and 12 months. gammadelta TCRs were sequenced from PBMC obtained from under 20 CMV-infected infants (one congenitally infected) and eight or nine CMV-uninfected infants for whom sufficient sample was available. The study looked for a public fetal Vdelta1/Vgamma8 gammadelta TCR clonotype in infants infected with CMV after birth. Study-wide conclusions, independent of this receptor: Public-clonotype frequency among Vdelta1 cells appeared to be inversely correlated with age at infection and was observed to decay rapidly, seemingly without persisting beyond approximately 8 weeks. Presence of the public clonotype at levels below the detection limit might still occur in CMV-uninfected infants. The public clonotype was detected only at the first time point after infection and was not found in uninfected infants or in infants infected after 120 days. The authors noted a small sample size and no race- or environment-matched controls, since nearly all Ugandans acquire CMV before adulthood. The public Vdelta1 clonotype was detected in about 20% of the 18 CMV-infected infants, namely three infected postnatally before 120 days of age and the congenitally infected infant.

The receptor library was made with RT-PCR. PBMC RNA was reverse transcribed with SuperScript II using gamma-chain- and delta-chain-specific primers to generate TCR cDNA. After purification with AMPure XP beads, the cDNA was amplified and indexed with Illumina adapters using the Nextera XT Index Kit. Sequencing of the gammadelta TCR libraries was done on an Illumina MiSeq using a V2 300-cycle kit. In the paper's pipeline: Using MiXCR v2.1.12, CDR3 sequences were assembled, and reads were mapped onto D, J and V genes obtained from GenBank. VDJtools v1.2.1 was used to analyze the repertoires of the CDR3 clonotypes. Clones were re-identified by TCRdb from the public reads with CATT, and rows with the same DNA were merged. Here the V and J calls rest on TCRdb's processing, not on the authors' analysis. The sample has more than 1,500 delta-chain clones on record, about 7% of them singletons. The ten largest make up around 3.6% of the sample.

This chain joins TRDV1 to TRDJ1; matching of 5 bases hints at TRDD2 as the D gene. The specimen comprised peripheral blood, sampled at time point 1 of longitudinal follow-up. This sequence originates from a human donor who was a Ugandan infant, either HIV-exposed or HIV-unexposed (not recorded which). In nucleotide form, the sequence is TGTGCTCTTGGGGAAGCTACTTTCCTTGCACGTACTGAATCCGATAAACTCATCTTT. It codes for CALGEATFLARTESDKLIF.